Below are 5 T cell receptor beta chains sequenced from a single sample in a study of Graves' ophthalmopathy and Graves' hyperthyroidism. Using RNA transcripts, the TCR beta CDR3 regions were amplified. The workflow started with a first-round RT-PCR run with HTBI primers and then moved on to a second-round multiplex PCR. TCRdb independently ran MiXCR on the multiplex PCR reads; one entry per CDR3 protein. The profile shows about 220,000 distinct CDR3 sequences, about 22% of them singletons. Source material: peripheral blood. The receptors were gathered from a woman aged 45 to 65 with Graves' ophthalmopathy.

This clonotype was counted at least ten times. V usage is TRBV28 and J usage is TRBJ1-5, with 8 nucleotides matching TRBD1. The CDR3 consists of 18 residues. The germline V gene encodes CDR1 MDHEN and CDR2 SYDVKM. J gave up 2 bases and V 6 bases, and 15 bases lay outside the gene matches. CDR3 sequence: CASSSLWTGSAGNQPQHF. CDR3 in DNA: TGTGCCAGCAGCTCTCTTTGGACAGGGTCCGCGGGCAATCAGCCCCAGCATTTT.

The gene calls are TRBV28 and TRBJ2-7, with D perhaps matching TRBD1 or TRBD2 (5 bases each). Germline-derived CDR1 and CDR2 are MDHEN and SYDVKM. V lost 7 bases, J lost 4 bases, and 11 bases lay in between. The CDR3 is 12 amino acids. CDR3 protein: CASNGGFYEQYF. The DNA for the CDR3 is TGTGCCAGCAATGGGGGTTTTTACGAGCAGTACTTC. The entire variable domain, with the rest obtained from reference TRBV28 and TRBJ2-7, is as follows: DVKVTQSSRYLVKRTGEKVFLECVQDMDHENMFWYRQDPGLGLRLIYFSYDVKMKEKGDIPEGYSVSREKKERFSLILESASTNQTSMYLCASNGGFYEQYFGPGTRLTVT.

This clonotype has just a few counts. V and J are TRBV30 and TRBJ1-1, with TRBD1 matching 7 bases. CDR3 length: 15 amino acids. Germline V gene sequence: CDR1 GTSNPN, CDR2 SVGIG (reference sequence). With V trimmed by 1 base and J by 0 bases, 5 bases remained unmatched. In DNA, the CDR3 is TGTGCCTGGAGTGAGGGACAGACCCTGAACACTGAAGCTTTCTTT. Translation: CAWSEGQTLNTEAFF.

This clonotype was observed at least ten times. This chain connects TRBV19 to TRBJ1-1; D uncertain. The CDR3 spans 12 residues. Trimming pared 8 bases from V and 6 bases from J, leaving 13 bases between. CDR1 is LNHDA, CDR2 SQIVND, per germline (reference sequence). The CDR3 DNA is TGTGCCAGTGGGCCGAGGGCGGCTGAAGCTTTCTTT. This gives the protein CASGPRAAEAFF.

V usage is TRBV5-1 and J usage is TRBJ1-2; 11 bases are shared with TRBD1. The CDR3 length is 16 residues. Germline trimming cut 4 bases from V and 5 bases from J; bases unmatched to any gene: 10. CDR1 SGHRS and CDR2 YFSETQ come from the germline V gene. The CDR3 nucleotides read TGCGCCAGCAGCCGAATGGACAGGGGGCTAGGGTATGGCTACACCTTC. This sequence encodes CASSRMDRGLGYGYTF.